Presented here are 10 T cell receptor beta chains from one specimen sequenced in a study of shared clonotypes between healthy human individuals. The method was immunoSEQ multiplex PCR; TCRdb's version includes in-frame clones alone and lacks a portion of them. Altogether over 750,000 clones are present, just over 95% being singletons, with the ten largest covering less than 0.3%. Naive CD8 cells were CD45RO-negative, positively selected for CCR7, excluding terminally differentiated effector memory CD45RA+ cells. Sequences were obtained from naive CD8+ T cells sorted from blood. These receptor sequences come from a man aged 30-40 years in good health.

This CDR3 reads CSVGGSVNEQFF. In nucleotides, the CDR3 is TGCAGCGTTGGCGGGAGCGTCAATGAGCAGTTCTTC. V and J are TRBV29-1 and TRBJ2-1; TRBD2 matches at 7 bases. This CDR3 comprises 12 residues. V shed 4 bases and J 6 bases; nucleotides not matched to a gene: 3. Germline V gene sequence: CDR1 SQVTM, CDR2 ANQGSEA.

This chain connects TRBV2 to TRBJ1-1; D possibly corresponds to TRBD1 (6 bases). V dropped 7 bases and J dropped 6 bases, with 18 bases sitting between them. The CDR3 extends over 14 amino acids. Germline CDR1 SNHLY, CDR2 FYNNEI. The chain's CDR3 is CASTRRAGDPEAFF. CDR3 nucleotide sequence: TGTGCCAGCACCCGAAGAGCAGGGGACCCTGAAGCTTTCTTT. The full variable domain, completed using reference TRBV2 and TRBJ1-1, is EPEVTQTPSHQVTQMGQEVILRCVPISNHLYFYWYRQILGQKVEFLVSFYNNEISEKSEIFDDQFSVERPDGSNFTLKIRSTKLEDSAMYFCASTRRAGDPEAFFGQGTRLTVV.

V usage is TRBV7-9 and J usage is TRBJ2-2; a weak D match, TRBD2 (5 bases). CDR3 length: 16 amino acids. Germline V lookup: CDR1 SEHNR, CDR2 FQNEAQ (reference sequence). V was cut by 5 bases and J by 4 bases, with 17 bases left in between. CDR3: CASSNPRSGSTGELFF. CDR3 bases: TGTGCCAGCAGCAACCCCAGATCGGGATCCACCGGGGAGCTGTTTTTT.

The rearrangement uses TRBV10-3 and TRBJ2-3; D is tentatively TRBD1 or TRBD2 (5 bases each). The CDR3 has 15 amino acids. Trimming stripped 3 bases from V and 1 base from J, with 11 bases between. Looked up from germline, CDR1 is ENHRY and CDR2 is SYGVKD. The CDR3 region is CAISEGESRTDTQYF. DNA of the CDR3: TGTGCCATCAGTGAAGGGGAGTCCCGCACAGATACGCAGTATTTT.

The chain carries TRBV4-3 and TRBJ2-2; D perhaps matches TRBD2 (6 bases). Germline CDR1 is LGHNA and CDR2 is YSLEER. The CDR3 has 16 amino acids. V lost 0 bases to trimming and J lost 5 bases, with 13 bases between them. CDR3 in DNA: TGCGCCAGCAGCCAAGAGCTGTGGAGGGAAACCGGGGAGCTGTTTTTT. Translated, it gives CASSQELWRETGELFF.

This sequence joins TRBV5-4 and TRBJ2-1; D is possibly TRBD2 (6 bases). The V and J ends lost 4 bases and 3 bases respectively, with 11 bases between them. CDR3 size: 14 residues. Germline V gene data show CDR1 as SGHNT and CDR2 as YYREEE (reference sequence). The CDR3 reads CASSVGGDYNEQFF. The CDR3 nucleotides read TGTGCCAGCAGCGTAGGCGGGGACTACAATGAGCAGTTCTTC.

V and J are TRBV7-9 and TRBJ2-2, with a possible D match to TRBD1 (5 bases). The CDR3 runs 16 residues. The V gene lost 3 bases and the J gene lost 0 bases, with 11 bases spanning the gap. Germline assignment: CDR1 SEHNR and CDR2 FQNEAQ (reference sequence). DNA of the CDR3: TGTGCCAGCAGCTTCCCTTGGACAACGAACACCGGGGAGCTGTTTTTT. This gives the protein CASSFPWTTNTGELFF.

The rearrangement joins TRBV7-9 to TRBJ2-7, with 10 positions matching TRBD2. The CDR3 length is 16 residues. V lost 6 bases and J lost 6; bases outside the gene matches: 14. Germline V gene data show CDR1 as SEHNR and CDR2 as FQNEAQ (reference sequence). The CDR3 protein is CASSSPLGGLAFEQYF. DNA of the CDR3: TGTGCCAGCAGTTCGCCGTTAGGGGGACTAGCGTTCGAGCAGTACTTC. The full variable domain, with the rest looked up from reference TRBV7-9 and TRBJ2-7, is DTGVSQNPRHKITKRGQNVTFRCDPISEHNRLYWYRQTLGQGPEFLTYFQNEAQLEKSRLLSDRFSAERPKGSFSTLEIQRTEQGDSAMYLCASSSPLGGLAFEQYFGPGTRLTVT.

The rearrangement joins TRBV11-2 to TRBJ2-7; unclear D gene. This CDR3 has 13 residues. Trimming removed 5 bases at V and 0 bases at J, with 8 bases between. Germline values: CDR1 SGHAT, CDR2 FQNNGV. CDR3 nucleotide sequence: TGTGCCAGCAGCCCTGGGATCTCCTACGAGCAGTACTTC. Its protein product is CASSPGISYEQYF.

The rearrangement links TRBV27 to TRBJ2-5; 9 bases align to TRBD2. Matching the DNA end better, TRBJ2-7 makes the J call doubtful. The germline CDR1 and CDR2 sequences are MNHEY and SMNVEV (reference sequence). The CDR3 length is 13 residues. CDR3 sequence (DNA): TGTGCCAGCAGGACTAGCGGATTTGACGAGCAGTACTTC. The encoded protein is CASRTSGFDEQYF.